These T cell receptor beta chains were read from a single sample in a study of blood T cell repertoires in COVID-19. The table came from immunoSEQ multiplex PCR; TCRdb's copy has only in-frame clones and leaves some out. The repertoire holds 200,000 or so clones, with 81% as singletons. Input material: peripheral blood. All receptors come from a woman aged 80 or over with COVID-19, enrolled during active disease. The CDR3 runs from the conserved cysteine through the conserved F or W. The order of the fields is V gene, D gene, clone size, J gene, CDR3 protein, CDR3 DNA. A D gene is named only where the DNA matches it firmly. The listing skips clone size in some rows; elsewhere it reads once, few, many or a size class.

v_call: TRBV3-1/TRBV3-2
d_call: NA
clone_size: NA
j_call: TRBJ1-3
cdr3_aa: CASSQAGETIYF
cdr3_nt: TGTGCCAGCAGCCAAGCAGGGGAAACCATATATTTT

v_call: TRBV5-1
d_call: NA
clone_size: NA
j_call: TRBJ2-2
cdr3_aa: CASSWGTSNTGELFF
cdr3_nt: TGCGCCAGCAGCTGGGGGACATCGAACACCGGGGAGCTGTTTTTT

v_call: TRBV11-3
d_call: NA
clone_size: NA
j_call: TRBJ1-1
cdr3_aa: CASSLRTERQAFF
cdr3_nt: TGTGCCAGCAGCCTACGGACAGAGAGACAAGCTTTCTTT

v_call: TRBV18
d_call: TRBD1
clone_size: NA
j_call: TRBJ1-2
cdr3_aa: CASSPPEQGGYTF
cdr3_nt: TGTGCCAGCTCACCGCCGGAACAGGGGGGCTACACCTTC

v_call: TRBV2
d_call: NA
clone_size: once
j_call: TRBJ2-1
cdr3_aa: CASSVSRGPYNEQFF
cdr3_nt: TGTGCCAGCAGTGTCAGTAGGGGTCCCTACAATGAGCAGTTCTTC

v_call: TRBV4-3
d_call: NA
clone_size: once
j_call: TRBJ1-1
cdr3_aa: CASSQDPYWKEGTTEGTEAFF
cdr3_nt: TGCGCCAGCAGCCAAGACCCCTACTGGAAGGAGGGAACAACCGAAGGCACTGAAGCTTTCTTT

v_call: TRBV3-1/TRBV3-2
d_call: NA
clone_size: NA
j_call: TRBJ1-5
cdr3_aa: CASSPGDNQPQHF
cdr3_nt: TGTGCCAGCAGCCCAGGGGACAATCAGCCCCAGCATTTT

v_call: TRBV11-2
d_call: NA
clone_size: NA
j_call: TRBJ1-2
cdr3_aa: CASSVDRNYGYTF
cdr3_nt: TGTGCCAGCAGCGTCGACAGAAACTATGGCTACACCTTC

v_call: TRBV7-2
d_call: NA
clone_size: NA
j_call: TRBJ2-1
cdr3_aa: CASSVTGRSYNEQFF
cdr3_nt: TGTGCCAGCAGCGTGACGGGGAGGTCCTACAATGAGCAGTTCTTC

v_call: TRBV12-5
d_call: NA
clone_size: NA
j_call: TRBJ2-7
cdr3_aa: CASGQRGTNSYEQYF
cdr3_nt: TGTGCTAGTGGACAGAGGGGGACCAACTCCTACGAGCAGTACTTC

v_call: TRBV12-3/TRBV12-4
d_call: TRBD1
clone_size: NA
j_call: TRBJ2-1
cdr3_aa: CASTRDRGNEQFF
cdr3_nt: TGTGCCAGCACCCGGGACAGGGGGAATGAGCAGTTCTTC

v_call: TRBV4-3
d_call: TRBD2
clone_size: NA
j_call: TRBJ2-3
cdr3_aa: CASSQDLGGGSDTQYF
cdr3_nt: TGCGCCAGCAGCCAAGATCTTGGCGGGGGGTCAGATACGCAGTATTTT

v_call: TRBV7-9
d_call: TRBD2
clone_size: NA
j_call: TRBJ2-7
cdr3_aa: CASSSGTSAQLSSYEQYF
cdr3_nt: TGTGCCAGCAGTTCCGGGACTAGCGCCCAATTAAGCTCCTACGAGCAGTACTTC

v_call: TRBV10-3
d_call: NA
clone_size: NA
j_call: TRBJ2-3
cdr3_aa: CAIQGITDTQYF
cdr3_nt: TGTGCCATCCAGGGGATCACAGATACGCAGTATTTT

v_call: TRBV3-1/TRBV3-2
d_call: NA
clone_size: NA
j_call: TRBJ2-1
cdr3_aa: CASSQSLANEQFF
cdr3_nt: TGTGCCAGCAGCCAGTCCTTGGCCAATGAGCAGTTCTTC

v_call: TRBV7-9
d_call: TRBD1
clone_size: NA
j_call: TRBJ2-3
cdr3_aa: CASSPGTGGDTQYF
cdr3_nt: TGTGCCAGCAGCCCGGGGACAGGGGGCGATACGCAGTATTTT

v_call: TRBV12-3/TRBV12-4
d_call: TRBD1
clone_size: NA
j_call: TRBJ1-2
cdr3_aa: CASSWTGTDGYTF
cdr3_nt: TGTGCCAGCAGTTGGACAGGGACTGATGGCTACACCTTC

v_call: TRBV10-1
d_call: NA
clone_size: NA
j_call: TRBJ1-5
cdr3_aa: CAVPTDDSNQPQHF
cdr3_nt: TGCGCCGTACCGACAGACGATAGCAATCAGCCCCAGCATTTT

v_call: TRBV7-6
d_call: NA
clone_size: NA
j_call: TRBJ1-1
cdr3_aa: CASSGHRFWGTEAFF
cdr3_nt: TGTGCCAGCAGCGGCCACAGGTTTTGGGGCACTGAAGCTTTCTTT

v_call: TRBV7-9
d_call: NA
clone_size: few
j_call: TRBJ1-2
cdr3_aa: CASSLETAYGYTF
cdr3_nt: TGTGCCAGCAGCTTAGAAACAGCCTATGGCTACACCTTC

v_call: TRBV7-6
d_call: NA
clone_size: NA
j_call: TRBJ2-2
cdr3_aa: CASSRGGWTPFLLTGELFF
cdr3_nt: TGTGCCAGCAGCCGAGGGGGTTGGACGCCCTTTCTTCTCACCGGGGAGCTGTTTTTT

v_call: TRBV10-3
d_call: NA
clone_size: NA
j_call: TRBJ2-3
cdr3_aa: CAISEWLAITDTQYF
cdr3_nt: TGTGCCATCAGTGAATGGCTAGCGATCACAGATACGCAGTATTTT

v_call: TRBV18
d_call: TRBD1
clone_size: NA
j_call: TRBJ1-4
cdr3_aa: CASSPRDREYEKLFF
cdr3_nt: TGTGCCAGCTCACCACGGGACAGGGAATATGAAAAACTGTTTTTT

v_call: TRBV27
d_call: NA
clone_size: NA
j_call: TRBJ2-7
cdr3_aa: CASSYSAGSYEQYF
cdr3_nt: TGTGCCAGCAGTTATTCCGCAGGGTCCTACGAGCAGTACTTC

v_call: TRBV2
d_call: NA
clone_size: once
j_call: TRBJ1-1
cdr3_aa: CASSATGSLGTEAFF
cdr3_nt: TGTGCCAGCAGCGCCACCGGGTCCCTCGGGACTGAAGCTTTCTTT

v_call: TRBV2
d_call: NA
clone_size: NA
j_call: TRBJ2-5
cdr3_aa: CASGRVGETQYF
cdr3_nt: TGTGCCAGCGGCAGGGTAGGAGAGACCCAGTACTTC

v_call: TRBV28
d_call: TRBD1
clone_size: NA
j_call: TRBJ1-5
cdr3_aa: CASSPSGTGGNQPQHF
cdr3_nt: TGTGCCAGCAGTCCGTCGGGGACAGGGGGTAATCAGCCCCAGCATTTT

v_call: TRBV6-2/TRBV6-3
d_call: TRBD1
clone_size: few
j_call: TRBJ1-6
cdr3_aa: CASSYGPGQGLMNNSPLHF
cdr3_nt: TGTGCCAGCAGTTACGGCCCGGGACAGGGGTTGATGAATAATTCACCCCTCCACTTT

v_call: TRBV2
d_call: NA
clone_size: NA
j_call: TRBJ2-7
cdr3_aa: CASRPTRTTYEQYF
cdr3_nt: TGTGCCAGCAGACCGACTAGAACAACCTACGAGCAGTACTTC

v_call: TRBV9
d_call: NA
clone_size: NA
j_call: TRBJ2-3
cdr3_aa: CASSIRGTTDTQYF
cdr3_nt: TGTGCCAGCAGTATACGGGGGACCACAGATACGCAGTATTTT

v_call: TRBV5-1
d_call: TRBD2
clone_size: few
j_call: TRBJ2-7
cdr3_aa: CASSLEGAGGKEQYF
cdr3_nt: TGCGCCAGCAGCTTGGAGGGAGCGGGAGGAAAAGAGCAGTACTTC

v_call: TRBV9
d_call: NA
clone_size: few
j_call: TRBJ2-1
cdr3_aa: CASSVAPLGTYNEQFF
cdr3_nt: TGTGCCAGCAGCGTAGCCCCCCTCGGGACCTACAATGAGCAGTTCTTC

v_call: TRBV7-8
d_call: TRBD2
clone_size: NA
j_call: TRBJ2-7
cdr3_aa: CASSLMALIGTSGPTEQYF
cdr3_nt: TGTGCCAGCAGCCTAATGGCATTAATCGGGACTAGCGGGCCTACGGAGCAGTACTTC

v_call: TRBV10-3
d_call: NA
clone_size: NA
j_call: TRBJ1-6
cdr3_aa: CATEQGDEDSPLHF
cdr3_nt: TGTGCCACCGAACAGGGAGATGAAGATTCACCCCTCCACTTT

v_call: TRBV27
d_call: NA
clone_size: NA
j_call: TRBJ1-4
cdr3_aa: CASSLSGTPANEKLFF
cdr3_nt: TGTGCCAGCAGTTTATCCGGGACACCAGCTAATGAAAAACTGTTTTTT

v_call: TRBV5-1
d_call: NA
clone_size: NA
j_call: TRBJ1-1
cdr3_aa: CASSLKSEGEAFF
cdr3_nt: TGCGCCAGCAGCTTGAAGAGCGAAGGTGAAGCTTTCTTT

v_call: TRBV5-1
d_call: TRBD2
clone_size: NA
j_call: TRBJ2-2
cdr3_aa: CASSFYLAGLNTGELFF
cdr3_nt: TGCGCCAGCAGCTTCTATTTAGCGGGCTTGAACACCGGGGAGCTGTTTTTT

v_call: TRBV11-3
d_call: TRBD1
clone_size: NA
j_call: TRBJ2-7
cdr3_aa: CASSRPGTGEQYF
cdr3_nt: TGTGCCAGCAGCCGTCCCGGGACAGGGGAGCAGTACTTC

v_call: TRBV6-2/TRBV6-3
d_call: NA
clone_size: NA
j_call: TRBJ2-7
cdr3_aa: CASSYSRDSYYEQYF
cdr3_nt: TGTGCCAGCAGTTACTCCCGGGACTCATACTACGAGCAGTACTTC

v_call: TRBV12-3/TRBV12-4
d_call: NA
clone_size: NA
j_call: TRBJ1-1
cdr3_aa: CASSWSLNTEAFF
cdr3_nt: TGTGCCAGCAGTTGGAGCCTGAACACTGAAGCTTTCTTT

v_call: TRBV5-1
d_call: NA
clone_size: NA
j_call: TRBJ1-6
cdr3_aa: CASSEGPSLNSPLHF
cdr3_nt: TGCGCCAGCAGCGAGGGCCCGAGCCTTAATTCACCCCTCCACTTT

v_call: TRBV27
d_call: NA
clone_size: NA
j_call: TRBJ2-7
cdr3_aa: CASSLSIGEHSYEQYF
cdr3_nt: TGTGCCAGCAGTTTATCGATCGGGGAGCACTCCTACGAGCAGTACTTC

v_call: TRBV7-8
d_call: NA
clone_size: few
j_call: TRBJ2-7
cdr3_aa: CASSLGFAGNEQYF
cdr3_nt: TGTGCCAGCAGCTTAGGGTTTGCGGGGAACGAGCAGTACTTC

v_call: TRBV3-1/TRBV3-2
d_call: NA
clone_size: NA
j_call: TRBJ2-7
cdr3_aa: CASSQGGTFYEQYF
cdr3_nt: TGTGCCAGCAGCCAAGGCGGGACTTTCTACGAGCAGTACTTC

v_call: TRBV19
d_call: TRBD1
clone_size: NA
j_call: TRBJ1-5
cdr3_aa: CASSIAGTGHQPQHF
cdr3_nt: TGTGCCAGTAGTATTGCCGGGACAGGGCATCAGCCCCAGCATTTT